This entry lists 2 T cell receptor beta chains sequenced from one sample in a study of shared clonotypes between healthy human individuals. The method was immunoSEQ multiplex PCR; TCRdb's version includes in-frame clones alone and lacks a portion of them. The data hold some 2,500,000 clones, with approximately 90% observed a single time. The sample was naive CD4+ T cells from PBMCs. The subset was: CD45RA+ positively selected. Every receptor here comes from a man aged 18 to 30 in good health. Some clones in this sample may be carry-over from other donors' samples.

The rearrangement uses TRBV28 and TRBJ1-2; the D gene is possibly TRBD1 (6 bases). CDR1 MDHEN and CDR2 SYDVKM come from the germline V gene. This CDR3 is built from 12 residues. The V and J ends lost 6 bases and 12 bases respectively, with 17 bases between them. The DNA for the CDR3 is TGTGCCAGCAGCGCTTCAGGGGCCCCAAACACCTTC. It translates to CASSASGAPNTF.

This chain joins TRBV4-1 and TRBJ2-1; 8 bases are shared with TRBD2. The CDR3 covers 15 residues. V lost 5 bases, J lost 6 bases, and 9 bases stayed unmatched. The germline CDR1 and CDR2 sequences are MGHRA and YSYEKL. The chain's CDR3 is CASSSPREARNEQFF. The DNA of the CDR3 is TGCGCCAGCAGCTCCCCGCGGGAGGCCCGCAATGAGCAGTTCTTC.